Below are 26 T cell receptor beta chains sequenced from a single sample in a study of CXCR3-negative and CXCR3-positive naive CD8 T cells. The method, 5' RACE with UMI labels, was used to prepare the TRB cDNA libraries. TCRdb re-called the 5' RACE reads; every CDR3 protein appears as one record, without DNA. The sample spans approximately 88,000 distinct CDR3 sequences; the ten largest clones claim 1.5% to 2%. The sample taken for sequencing was naive CXCR3- CD8+ T cells from blood. Subset defined: CD45RO-CCR7+CD27+CD95- naive CD8+ T cells lacking CXCR3 (TNR3-). These receptors were collected from a human donor in good health. Some clones in this sample may be carry-over from other donors' samples.

This chain joins TRBV29-1 and TRBJ2-1; with no DNA, the TCRdb D assignment of TRBD1 cannot be verified. The CDR3 spans 14 residues. Germline V gene sequence: CDR1 SQVTM, CDR2 ANQGSEA. CDR3 sequence: CSARGGLAPNEQFF.

V is TRBV13 and J is TRBJ2-1; TCRdb's D call of TRBD1 is untestable without DNA. Germline V lookup: CDR1 PRHDT, CDR2 FYEKMQ (reference sequence). The CDR3 length is 13 residues. The chain's CDR3 is CASSGQGYNEQFF.

The chain couples TRBV14 to TRBJ2-1; checking the TCRdb D call of TRBD1 is not possible without DNA. Germline V lookup: CDR1 SGHDN, CDR2 FVKESK. This CDR3 comprises 11 residues. CDR3 protein: CASSRGNEQFF.

V is TRBV7-9 and J is TRBJ2-3; the TCRdb call, TRBD2, lacks DNA for checking. There are 15 residues in the CDR3. The germline CDR1 and CDR2 sequences are SEHNR and FQNEAQ (reference sequence). Here the CDR3 reads CASSGGGDRTDTQYF. Full variable domain (outside the CDR3, taken from reference TRBV7-9 and TRBJ2-3): DTGVSQNPRHKITKRGQNVTFRCDPISEHNRLYWYRQTLGQGPEFLTYFQNEAQLEKSRLLSDRFSAERPKGSFSTLEIQRTEQGDSAMYLCASSGGGDRTDTQYFGPGTRLTVL.

The rearrangement uses TRBV27 and TRBJ2-5; as DNA is missing, the TRBD1 call by TCRdb cannot be tested. The CDR3 consists of 15 residues. The germline CDR1 and CDR2 sequences are MNHEY and SMNVEV (reference sequence). The CDR3 loop reads CASSTRPREKETQYF.

The chain carries TRBV29-1 and TRBJ2-7. From germline, CDR1 is SQVTM and CDR2 ANQGSEA. The CDR3 runs to 12 residues. The CDR3 sequence: CSVGGGSYEQYF.

V is TRBV21-1 and J is TRBJ2-3; TCRdb proposes TRBD1, but this gene call is untestable without DNA. TRBV21-1 has pseudogene status. The CDR3 has 15 residues. CDR3 protein: CASSCRQGVSHTQYF.

The chain combines TRBV15 with TRBJ2-2; TCRdb picks TRBD1, but there is no DNA to check that call. This CDR3 contains 20 residues. Germline V gene sequence: CDR1 LNHNV, CDR2 YYDKDF (reference sequence). CDR3 residues: CATSSLKGHKQGINTGELFF.

The V and J genes are TRBV28 and TRBJ2-7; as DNA is missing, the TRBD2 call by TCRdb cannot be tested. The CDR3 consists of 15 residues. Germline loops: CDR1 MDHEN, CDR2 SYDVKM. The CDR3 spells CASSFGSGPSYEQYF.

The CDR3 sequence: CASSEGQSNEQFF. The chain has TRBV6-1 and TRBJ2-1; TCRdb reports TRBD1, a call that lacks DNA to check it against. CDR3 length: 13 amino acids. CDR1 is MNHNS, CDR2 SASEGT, per germline.

The J gene is TRBJ2-1, the V gene TRBV12-3 or TRBV12-4; TCRdb's assignment of TRBD2 cannot be checked, as there is no DNA. The CDR3 is 15 residues long. The CDR3 sequence: CASSHSGSSYNEQFF.

The CDR3 region is CASSPGVLSYNEQFF. This sequence joins TRBV28 and TRBJ2-1; TCRdb reports TRBD1, a call that lacks DNA to check it against. The CDR3 has 15 amino acids. Germline lookup yields CDR1 MDHEN and CDR2 SYDVKM.

The chain recombines TRBV6-5 with TRBJ2-1; the D call of TRBD1 rests on TCRdb alone, since no DNA is present to check it. The CDR3 extends over 17 amino acids. Looked up from germline, CDR1 is MNHEY and CDR2 is SVGAGI. The CDR3 reads CASSYSSGAFSYNEQFF.

The rearrangement links TRBV5-1 to TRBJ2-3; the D call from TCRdb, TRBD1, cannot be confirmed without DNA. This CDR3 comprises 15 residues. Germline CDR1 SGHRS, CDR2 YFSETQ. The CDR3 reads CASSLAGGLGDTQYF. Looking up the rest from reference TRBV5-1 and TRBJ2-3 gives the full variable domain: KAGVTQTPRYLIKTRGQQVTLSCSPISGHRSVSWYQQTPGQGLQFLFEYFSETQRNKGNFPGRFSGRQFSNSRSEMNVSTLELGDSALYLCASSLAGGLGDTQYFGPGTRLTVL.

The chain employs TRBV7-9 and TRBJ2-1; TCRdb selects TRBD2, and the lack of DNA leaves this call unchecked. CDR3 length equals 14 residues. CDR1 SEHNR and CDR2 FQNEAQ come from the germline V gene (reference sequence). CDR3: CASTPLGGYNEQFF.

The genes are TRBV7-9 and TRBJ2-7. The CDR3 totals 16 residues. The germline CDR1 and CDR2 sequences are SEHNR and FQNEAQ (reference sequence). The CDR3 sequence is CASSPQDGPGIYEQYF.

The chain joins TRBV7-3 to TRBJ1-1. The CDR3 has 13 amino acids. From germline, CDR1 is SGHTA and CDR2 FQGTGA. This chain's CDR3 is CASSFSQRTEAFF. Full variable domain (missing parts from reference TRBV7-3 and TRBJ1-1): GAGVSQTPSNKVTEKGKYVELRCDPISGHTALYWYRQSLGQGPEFLIYFQGTGAADDSGLPNDRFFAVRPEGSVSTLKIQRTERGDSAVYLCASSFSQRTEAFFGQGTRLTVV.

This chain connects TRBV9 to TRBJ2-1. Germline values: CDR1 SGDLS, CDR2 YYNGEE. The CDR3 covers 11 residues. The CDR3 loop reads CASSVSSEQFF.

The chain is built from TRBV10-3 and TRBJ2-1. The CDR3 consists of 14 residues. Germline CDR1 ENHRY, CDR2 SYGVKD. The CDR3 spells CAIRDRLDYNEQFF.

The chain has TRBV12-3 or TRBV12-4 and TRBJ1-1. The CDR3 covers 13 residues. The CDR3 sequence: CASTPGTFAEAFF.

This CDR3 reads CASSSKGRTGTQETQYF. The chain employs TRBV3-2 and TRBJ2-5; lacking DNA, the TRBD2 call made by TCRdb goes unchecked. TRBV3-2 is classified as a pseudogene. The CDR3 length is 17 residues.

V and J are TRBV12-3 or TRBV12-4 and TRBJ2-2; TCRdb's D call, TRBD1, is unchecked because there is no DNA. The CDR3 totals 16 residues. The CDR3: CASSPNLDRNTGELFF.

The chain links TRBV25-1 to TRBJ2-1; TCRdb picks TRBD1, but there is no DNA to check that call. The CDR3 is made up of 20 amino acids. The germline V gene encodes CDR1 MGHDK and CDR2 SYGVNS. CDR3 sequence reads: CASSGRPDRELRATYNEQFF.

The chain joins TRBV29-1 to TRBJ1-1. Looked up from germline, CDR1 is SQVTM and CDR2 is ANQGSEA. CDR3 length: 11 amino acids. CDR3 residues: CSVESGIEAFF.

The chain uses TRBV18 and TRBJ2-3. This CDR3 is built from 13 residues. Looked up from germline, CDR1 is KGHSH and CDR2 is LQKENI. The CDR3 region is CASSPSNTDTQYF.

The CDR3 loop reads CSAPLDRSKGTEAFF. This chain connects TRBV20-1 to TRBJ1-1. Looked up from germline, CDR1 is DFQATT and CDR2 is SNEGSKA (reference sequence). CDR3 length: 15 residues.